The rows below give T cell receptor beta chains drawn from one sample of a study of cytotoxic CD8 clonotypes in ibrutinib-treated CLL. Some clones are missing from TCRdb's copy, which holds only in-frame ones; the method was immunoSEQ multiplex PCR. Found here are tens of thousands of clones, over 55% of them singletons; the top ten hold around 21%. The sequencing here drew on PBMCs, taken after 24 months of ibrutinib treatment. The receptors stem from a human donor with chronic lymphocytic leukemia. Each CDR3 is given with its conserved first and last residue. Fields, in order: clone size, J gene, V gene, D gene, CDR3 DNA, CDR3 protein. The D gene is left open where the match is weak. A clone size is listed for some rows: how often the clone was seen (once, few, many), or a class if it is expanded.

. | TRBJ1-1 | TRBV10-3 | . | TGTGCCATCGGGAGAACAGGGATGAACACTGAAGCTTTCTTT | CAIGRTGMNTEAFF
. | TRBJ2-7 | TRBV6-5 | . | TGTGCCAGCAGTGTGACAGCTAACGCCTACGAGCAGTACTTC | CASSVTANAYEQYF
many | TRBJ2-1 | TRBV5-1 | . | TGCGCCAGCAGCCTGAGTGGGGGGCCGACTGAGCAGTTCTTC | CASSLSGGPTEQFF
. | TRBJ2-7 | TRBV7-7 | TRBD2 | TGTGCCAGCAGCCCCCTCGCCAGGGACTATTCCGAGCAGTACTTC | CASSPLARDYSEQYF
many | TRBJ2-3 | TRBV18 | TRBD2 | TGTGCCAGCTCCCTGAGCGGGGGGGCATGGGATACGCAGTATTTT | CASSLSGGAWDTQYF
few | TRBJ1-1 | TRBV6-4 | TRBD1 | TGTGCCAGCAGCAGGGACAGGGCATACACTGAAGCTTTCTTT | CASSRDRAYTEAFF
. | TRBJ1-2 | TRBV15 | TRBD1 | TGTGCCACCAGCAGGGGTGGGGTATCGGACAGGGGTGCGGGCTACACCTTC | CATSRGGVSDRGAGYTF
few | TRBJ2-4 | TRBV11-1 | TRBD1 | TGTGCCAGCAGCTTTTCAGAAACAGGGGAAGCCAAAAACATTCAGTACTTC | CASSFSETGEAKNIQYF
. | TRBJ2-5 | TRBV28 | . | TGTGCCAGCAGAGGGGGGGGGAGGAAGGAGACCCAGTACTTC | CASRGGGRKETQYF
. | TRBJ2-1 | TRBV5-1 | TRBD1 | TGCGCCAGCAGCCAGACCGGGACAGGGGCCTACAATGAGCAGTTCTTC | CASSQTGTGAYNEQFF
few | TRBJ2-2 | TRBV6-6 | . | TGTGCCAGTGGAGGTCCCGGGGAGCTGTTTTTT | CASGGPGELFF
many | TRBJ2-3 | TRBV5-5 | TRBD1 | TGTGCCAGCAACCTGGGACAGAGCACAGATACGCAGTATTTT | CASNLGQSTDTQYF
. | TRBJ2-2 | TRBV10-3 | . | TGTGCCACAACCCCGGGACTCAACACCGGGGAGCTGTTTTTT | CATTPGLNTGELFF
. | TRBJ2-3 | TRBV2 | TRBD2 | TGTGCCAGCTTACTAGCGGGGGGTGCAGATACGCAGTATTTT | CASLLAGGADTQYF
. | TRBJ2-4 | TRBV19 | . | TGTGCCAGTAGTATAGACGAACAGCCACTAGCCAAAAACATTCAGTACTTC | CASSIDEQPLAKNIQYF
few | TRBJ1-1 | TRBV6-1 | . | TGTGCCAGCATCAGGTGGCCTAATTCGGACACTGAAGCTTTCTTT | CASIRWPNSDTEAFF
once | TRBJ2-2 | TRBV6-1 | . | TGTGCCAGCACCCAGGGCCGGAACACCGGGGAGCTGTTTTTT | CASTQGRNTGELFF
. | TRBJ2-5 | TRBV7-6 | TRBD1 | TGTGCCAGCAGCTTAGCTACCGGACAGGGATGGGGCCAGTACTTC | CASSLATGQGWGQYF
. | TRBJ2-7 | TRBV6-5 | TRBD1 | TGTGCCAGCATTGGACAGGGCCTCTACGAGCAGTACTTC | CASIGQGLYEQYF
. | TRBJ1-2 | TRBV5-1 | . | TGCGCCAGCAGTTCAGGAACAAACTATGGCTACACCTTC | CASSSGTNYGYTF
many | TRBJ2-7 | TRBV6-6 | . | TGTGCCAGCAGTTCCTATTACGAGCAGTACTTC | CASSSYYEQYF
. | TRBJ2-2 | TRBV6-4 | TRBD2 | TGTGCCAGCAGTGAACTAGCGGGAGCCATCGGGGAGCTGTTTTTT | CASSELAGAIGELFF
. | TRBJ1-2 | TRBV6-5 | . | TGTGCCAGCATGGAAAACGGAGGATCTAATGGCTACACCTTC | CASMENGGSNGYTF
. | TRBJ2-5 | TRBV7-6 | TRBD2 | TGTGCCAGCAGCCCCAGTCAAGGATCGACTAGCGGGGGGGTAAGTGAAGAGACCCAGTACTTC | CASSPSQGSTSGGVSEETQYF
. | TRBJ2-3 | TRBV5-1 | . | TGCGCCAGCAGCTTGGGAGACAGGGAGGGTGCAGATACGCAGTATTTT | CASSLGDREGADTQYF
. | TRBJ2-5 | TRBV18 | . | TGTGCCAGCTCACGACGAGGGGAGACCCAGTACTTC | CASSRRGETQYF
. | TRBJ2-2 | TRBV5-1 | . | TGCGCCAGCAGCTTGGGTTCCATCTTCGCGAACACCGGGGAGCTGTTTTTT | CASSLGSIFANTGELFF